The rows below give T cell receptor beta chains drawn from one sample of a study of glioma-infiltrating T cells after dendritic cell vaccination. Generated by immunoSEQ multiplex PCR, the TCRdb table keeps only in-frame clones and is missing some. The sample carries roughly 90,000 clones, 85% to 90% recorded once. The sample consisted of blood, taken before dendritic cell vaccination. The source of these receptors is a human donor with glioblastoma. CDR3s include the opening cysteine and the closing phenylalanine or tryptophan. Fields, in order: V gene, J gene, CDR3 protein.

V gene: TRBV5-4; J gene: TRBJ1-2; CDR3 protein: CASSLGLKGYTF
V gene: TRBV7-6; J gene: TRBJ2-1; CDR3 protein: CASSFGQGHYNEQFF
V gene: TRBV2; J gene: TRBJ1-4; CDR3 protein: CASSTPLTGDNEKLFF
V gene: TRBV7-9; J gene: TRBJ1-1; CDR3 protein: CASSLYRAANTEAFF
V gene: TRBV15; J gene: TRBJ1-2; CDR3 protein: CATSRDGQGVYGYTF
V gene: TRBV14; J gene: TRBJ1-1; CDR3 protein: CASSQMANTEAFF
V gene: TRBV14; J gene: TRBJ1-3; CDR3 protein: CASSQVGATGFVGNTIYF
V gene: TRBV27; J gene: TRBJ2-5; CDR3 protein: CASSSLLGGTGETQYF
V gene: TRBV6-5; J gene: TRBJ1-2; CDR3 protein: CAILSLTGNYGYTF
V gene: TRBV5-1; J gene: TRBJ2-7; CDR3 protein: CASSPLQAYEQYF
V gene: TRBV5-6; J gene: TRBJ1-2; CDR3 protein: CASRHRQGRGYTF
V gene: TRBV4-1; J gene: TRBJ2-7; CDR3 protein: CASSKGVGTGAGEQYF
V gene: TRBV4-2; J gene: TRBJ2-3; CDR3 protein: CASSQETSGDTQYF
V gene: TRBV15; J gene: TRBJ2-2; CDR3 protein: CATSRDYRGQTGELFF
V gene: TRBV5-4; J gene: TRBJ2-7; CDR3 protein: CASSLGLAEKQYF
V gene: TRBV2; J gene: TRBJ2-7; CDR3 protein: CASSDRSRGGQYF
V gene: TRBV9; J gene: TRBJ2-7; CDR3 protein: CASSVGEAPYEQYF
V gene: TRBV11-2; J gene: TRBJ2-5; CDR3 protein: CASSLRREGETQYF
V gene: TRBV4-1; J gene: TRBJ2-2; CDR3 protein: CASSQGGAGGPNTGELFF
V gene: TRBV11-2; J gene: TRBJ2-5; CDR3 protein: CASSLAGAGAQETQYF
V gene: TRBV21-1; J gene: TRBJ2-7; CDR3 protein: CASSIAGGNSSYEQYF
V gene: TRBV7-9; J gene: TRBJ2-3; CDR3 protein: CASSLEGQATDTQYF
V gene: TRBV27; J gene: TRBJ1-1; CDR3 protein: CASLRTGRNTEAFF
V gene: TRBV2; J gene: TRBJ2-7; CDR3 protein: CASSEGTSGRSYEQYF
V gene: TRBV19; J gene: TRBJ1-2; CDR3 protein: CASSIIGTGGADYGYTF
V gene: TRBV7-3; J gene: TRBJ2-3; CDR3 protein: CASSKGLAGVLGTQYF
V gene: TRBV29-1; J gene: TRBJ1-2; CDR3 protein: CSVATGTGGDGYTF
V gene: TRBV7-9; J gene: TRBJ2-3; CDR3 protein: CASSSLGRSDTQYF
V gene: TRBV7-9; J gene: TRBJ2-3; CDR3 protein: CASSLVTSGSSDTQYF
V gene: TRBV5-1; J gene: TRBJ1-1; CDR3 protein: CASSLASGGTEAFF
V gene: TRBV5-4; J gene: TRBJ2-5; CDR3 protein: CASSFFDRGEETQYF
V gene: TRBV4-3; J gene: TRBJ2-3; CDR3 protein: CASSQELAGVTDTQYF
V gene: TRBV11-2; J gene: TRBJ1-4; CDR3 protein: CASSILAGLSEKLFF
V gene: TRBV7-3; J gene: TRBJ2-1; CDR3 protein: CASSTLAGGSYNEQFF
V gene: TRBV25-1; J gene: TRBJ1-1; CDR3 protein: CASSELGTGSITEAFF
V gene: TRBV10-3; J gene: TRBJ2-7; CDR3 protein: CAISGRSGTYEQYF
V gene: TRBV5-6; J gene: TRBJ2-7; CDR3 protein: CASSLGGYEQYF